A single sample gave rise to the 7 T cell receptor beta chains below, sequenced in a study of human T cells and chemical hapten exposure. Time point meaning: patch test 2, 6 weeks after DPC sensitization. The treatment is: therapeutic diphenylcyclopropenone sensitization with weekly scalp DPC. One entry per CDR3 protein results from TCRdb running MiXCR on the RACE reads. This table holds just over 350,000 distinct CDR3 sequences, around 6% found once. Sequences were derived from whole blood, sampled in connection with sensitization to the hapten diphenylcyclopropenone (DPC). Every receptor here comes from a woman between 18 and 29 years old with alopecia areata. Some clones in this sample may be carry-over from other donors' samples.

This clonotype was found many times. The rearrangement uses TRBV6-1 and TRBJ1-1; no clear D. Looked up from germline, CDR1 is MNHNS and CDR2 is SASEGT. V shed 6 bases and J shed 4 bases, with 18 bases lying between them. The CDR3 length is 15 residues. CDR3 residues: CASRSHGEGVTEAFF. The CDR3 nucleotides are TGTGCCAGCAGATCCCACGGGGAAGGAGTCACTGAAGCTTTCTTT.

The rearrangement uses TRBV29-1 and TRBJ2-7; D is tentatively TRBD1 or TRBD2 (5 bases each). The length of the CDR3 is 13 residues. In germline, CDR1 is SQVTM, CDR2 ANQGSEA. V was cut by 4 bases and J by 2 bases, with 12 bases left in between. This CDR3 reads CSVGRGVTYEQYF. The CDR3 DNA is TGCAGCGTTGGCCGAGGGGTAACCTACGAGCAGTACTTC.

This clonotype was counted only a few times. The rearrangement links TRBV20-1 to TRBJ1-4; 9 positions agree with TRBD1. The CDR3 is 14 residues long. Germline V gene data show CDR1 as DFQATT and CDR2 as SNEGSKA (reference sequence). V lost 3 bases, J lost 3 bases, and 2 bases stayed unmatched. The CDR3 DNA sequence: TGCAGTGCTAGCCGGGACAGGGCTAATGAAAAACTGTTTTTT. It codes for CSASRDRANEKLFF.

This clonotype was detected many times. The chain couples TRBV10-3 to TRBJ2-2, with 8 positions matching TRBD1. In germline, CDR1 is ENHRY, CDR2 SYGVKD. CDR3 length equals 16 residues. V lost 4 bases, J lost 4 bases, and 8 bases stayed unmatched. The CDR3 loop reads CAISGQGTGPTGELFF. The CDR3 bases are TGTGCCATCAGTGGCCAAGGGACAGGTCCCACCGGGGAGCTGTTTTTT.

This clonotype came up a few times. The CDR3 nucleotides read TGTGCCAGCAGACCGACGACCAGAATCGTTACCGGGGAGCTGTTTTTT. Encoded protein: CASRPTTRIVTGELFF. The V call is TRBV6-2 or TRBV6-3, the J call TRBJ2-2; D gene unclear. V lost 6 bases to trimming and J lost 5 bases, with 19 bases between them. CDR3 length: 16 residues. From germline, CDR1 is MNHEY and CDR2 SVGEGT.

This clonotype has a count of ten or more. The rearrangement links TRBV7-9 to TRBJ1-4; TRBD1 is a possible D gene (5 bases). This CDR3 comprises 15 residues. Between the trimmed V and J ends, which lost 1 base and 4 bases, there was a span of 10 bases. Germline-derived CDR1 and CDR2 are SEHNR and FQNEAQ (reference sequence). CDR3 in amino acids: CASSLVGTGNEKLFF. DNA of the CDR3: TGTGCCAGCAGCTTAGTAGGGACCGGTAATGAAAAACTGTTTTTT.

This clonotype has at least ten counts. The chain joins TRBV20-1 to TRBJ2-7; 7 bases agree with TRBD2. Per germline, CDR1 DFQATT and CDR2 SNEGSKA (reference sequence). The CDR3 length is 15 residues. V lost 7 bases and J lost 0; bases outside the gene matches: 12. The CDR3 DNA reads TGCAGTGTGAGTGAAGCGGGGCTGAGCTCCTACGAGCAGTACTTC. It translates to CSVSEAGLSSYEQYF.